Sequencing of this TCR beta chain was carried out in a study of STAT5B mutations in CD4+ large granular lymphocyte leukemia. The data were produced by immunoSEQ multiplex PCR, yet TCRdb's version contains in-frame clones alone and is incomplete. In the table there are around 34,000 clones, approximately 85% of which are singletons. CDR3 length equals 15 residues. J was trimmed by 1 base and V by 3 bases; bases with no gene match: 3. Germline V gene sequence: CDR1 GTSNPN, CDR2 SVGIG (reference sequence). The sequence was obtained from a human donor in good health. The J gene is TRBJ1-6, the V gene TRBV30; 7 bases are shared with TRBD1. The sample taken for sequencing was CD4+ T cells from blood buffy coats. The CDR3 bases are TGTGCCTGGAGCCCGACAGGGTCCTATAATTCACCCCTCCACTTT. It yields the protein CAWSPTGSYNSPLHF.